This T cell receptor beta chain was sequenced during a study of cytomegalovirus exposure and HLA in healthy donors. CDR1 is SGDLS, CDR2 YYNGEE, per germline. The CDR3 covers 15 residues. V trimming: 0 bases; J trimming: 1 base; junction bases outside the gene matches: 2. Turning to this clone: This sample includes further DNA sequences coding for the same CDR3.

PCR used 60 Vbeta primers and 13 Jbeta primers. Sequencing was performed with immunoSEQ multiplex PCR; in TCRdb, only in-frame clones are kept and a portion is missing. This sample has about 160,000 clones, with 71% found just once. The chain carries TRBV9 and TRBJ2-5; 8 bases agree with TRBD1. What was sequenced was PBMCs. This clonotype was obtained from a woman aged 25 to 45 in good health and CMV-seronegative. CDR3 nucleotide sequence: TGTGCCAGCAGCGTAGCAGGGGGCCTCCAAGAGACCCAGTACTTC. This codes for CASSVAGGLQETQYF.